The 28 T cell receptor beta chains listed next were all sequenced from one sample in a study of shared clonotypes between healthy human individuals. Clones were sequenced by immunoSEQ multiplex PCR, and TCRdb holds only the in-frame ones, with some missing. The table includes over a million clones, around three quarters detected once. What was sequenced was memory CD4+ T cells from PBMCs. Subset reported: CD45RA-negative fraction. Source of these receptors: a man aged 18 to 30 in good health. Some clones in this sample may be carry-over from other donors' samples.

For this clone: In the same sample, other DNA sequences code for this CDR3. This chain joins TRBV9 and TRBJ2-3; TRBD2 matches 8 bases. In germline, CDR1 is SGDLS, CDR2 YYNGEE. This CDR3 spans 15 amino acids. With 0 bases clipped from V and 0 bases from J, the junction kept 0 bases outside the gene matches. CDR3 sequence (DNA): TGTGCCAGCAGCGTAGTAGCGGGAAGCACAGATACGCAGTATTTT. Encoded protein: CASSVVAGSTDTQYF.

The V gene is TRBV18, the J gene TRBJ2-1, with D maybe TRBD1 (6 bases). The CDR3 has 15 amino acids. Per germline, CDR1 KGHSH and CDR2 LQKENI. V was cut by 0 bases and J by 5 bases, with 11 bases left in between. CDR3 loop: CASSPPGTPNNEQFF. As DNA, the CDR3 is TGTGCCAGCTCACCACCAGGGACACCGAACAATGAGCAGTTCTTC.

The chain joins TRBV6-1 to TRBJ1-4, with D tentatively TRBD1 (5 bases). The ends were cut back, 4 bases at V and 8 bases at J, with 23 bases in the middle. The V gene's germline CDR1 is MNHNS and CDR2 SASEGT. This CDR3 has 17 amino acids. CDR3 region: CASSASRTSGKGEKLFF. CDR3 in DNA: TGTGCCAGCAGTGCCTCCAGAACGTCGGGAAAGGGGGAAAAACTGTTTTTT.

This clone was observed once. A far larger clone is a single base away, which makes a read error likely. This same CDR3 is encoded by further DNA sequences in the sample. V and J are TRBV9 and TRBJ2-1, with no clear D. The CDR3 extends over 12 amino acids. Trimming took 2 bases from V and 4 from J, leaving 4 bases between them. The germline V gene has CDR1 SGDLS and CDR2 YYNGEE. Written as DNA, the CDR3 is TGTGCCAGCAGCGTCGGTTACAATGAGCAGTTCTTC. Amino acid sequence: CASSVGYNEQFF.

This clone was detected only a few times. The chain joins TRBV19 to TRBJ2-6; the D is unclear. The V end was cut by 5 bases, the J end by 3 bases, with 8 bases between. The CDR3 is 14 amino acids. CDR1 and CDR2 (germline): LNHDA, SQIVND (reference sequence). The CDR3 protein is CASSEVFGANVLTF. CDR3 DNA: TGTGCCAGTAGTGAGGTCTTTGGGGCCAACGTCCTGACTTTC. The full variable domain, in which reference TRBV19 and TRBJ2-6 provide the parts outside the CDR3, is DGGITQSPKYLFRKEGQNVTLSCEQNLNHDAMYWYRQDPGQGLRLIYYSQIVNDFQKGDIAEGYSVSREKKESFPLTVTSAQKNPTAFYLCASSEVFGANVLTFGAGSRLTVL.

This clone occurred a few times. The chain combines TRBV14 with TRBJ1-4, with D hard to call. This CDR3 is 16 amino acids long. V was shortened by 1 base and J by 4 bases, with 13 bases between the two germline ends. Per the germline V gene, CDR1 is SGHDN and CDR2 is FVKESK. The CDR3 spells CASSQAWRGSNEKLFF. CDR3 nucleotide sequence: TGTGCCAGCAGCCAAGCTTGGAGAGGGAGTAATGAAAAACTGTTTTTT.

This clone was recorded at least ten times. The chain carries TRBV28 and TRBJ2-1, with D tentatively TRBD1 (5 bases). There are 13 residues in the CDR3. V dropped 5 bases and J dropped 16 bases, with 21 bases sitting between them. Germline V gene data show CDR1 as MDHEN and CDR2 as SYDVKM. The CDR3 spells CASSPSKDRSPFF. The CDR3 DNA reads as TGTGCCAGCAGTCCCTCCAAAGACAGATCCCCCTTCTTC.

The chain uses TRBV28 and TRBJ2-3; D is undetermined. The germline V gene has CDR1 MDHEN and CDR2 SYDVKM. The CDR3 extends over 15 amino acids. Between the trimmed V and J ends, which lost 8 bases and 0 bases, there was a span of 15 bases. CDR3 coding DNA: TGTGCCAGCGGAAAACTAACCTCCAGCACAGATACGCAGTATTTT. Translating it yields CASGKLTSSTDTQYF.

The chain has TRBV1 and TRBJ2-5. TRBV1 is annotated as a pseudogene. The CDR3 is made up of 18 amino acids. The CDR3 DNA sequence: TGCACCAGCAGCCAAACCCGAATCGGACCTCGAGGGGAAGAGACCCAGTACTTC. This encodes CTSSQTRIGPRGEETQYF.

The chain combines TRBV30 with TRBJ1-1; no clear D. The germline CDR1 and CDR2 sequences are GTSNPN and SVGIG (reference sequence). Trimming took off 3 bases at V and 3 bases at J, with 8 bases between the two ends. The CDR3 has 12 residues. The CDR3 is CAWRRVYTEAFF. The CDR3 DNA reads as TGTGCCTGGAGGCGGGTATACACTGAAGCTTTCTTT. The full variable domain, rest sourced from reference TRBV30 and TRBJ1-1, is SQTIHQWPATLVQPVGSPLSLECTVEGTSNPNLYWYRQAAGRGLQLLFYSVGIGQISSEVPQNLSASRPQDRQFILSSKKLLLSDSGFYLCAWRRVYTEAFFGQGTRLTVV.

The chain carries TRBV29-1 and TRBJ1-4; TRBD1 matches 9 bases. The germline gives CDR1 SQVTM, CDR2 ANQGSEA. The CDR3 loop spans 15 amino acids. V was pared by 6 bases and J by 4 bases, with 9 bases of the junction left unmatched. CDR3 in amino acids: CSVGKGTGLNEKLFF. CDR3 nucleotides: TGCAGCGTCGGGAAAGGGACAGGGCTTAATGAAAAACTGTTTTTT.

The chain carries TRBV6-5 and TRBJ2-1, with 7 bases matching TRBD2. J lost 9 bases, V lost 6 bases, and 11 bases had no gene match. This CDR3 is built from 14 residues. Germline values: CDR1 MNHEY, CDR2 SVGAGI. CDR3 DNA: TGTGCCAGCAGCATAAGCGGGATCCTCGGTGAGCAGTTCTTC. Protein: CASSISGILGEQFF.

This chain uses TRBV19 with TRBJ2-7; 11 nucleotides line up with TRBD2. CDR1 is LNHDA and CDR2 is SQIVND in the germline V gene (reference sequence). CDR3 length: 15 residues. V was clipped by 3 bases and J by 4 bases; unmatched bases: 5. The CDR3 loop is CASSIQIAGGYEQYF. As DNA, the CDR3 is TGTGCCAGTAGTATTCAAATAGCGGGAGGGTACGAGCAGTACTTC.

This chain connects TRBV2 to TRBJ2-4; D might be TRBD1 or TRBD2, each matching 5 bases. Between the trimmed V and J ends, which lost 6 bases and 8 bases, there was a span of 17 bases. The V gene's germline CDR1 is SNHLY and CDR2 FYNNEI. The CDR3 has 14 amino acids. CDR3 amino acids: CASRVMLGTDIQYF. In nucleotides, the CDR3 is TGTGCCAGCAGGGTCATGCTGGGGACCGACATTCAGTACTTC.

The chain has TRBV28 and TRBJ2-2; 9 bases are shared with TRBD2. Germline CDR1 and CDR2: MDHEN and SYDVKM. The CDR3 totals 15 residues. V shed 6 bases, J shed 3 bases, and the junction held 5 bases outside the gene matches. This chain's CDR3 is CASRHSGRHTGELFF. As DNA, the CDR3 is TGTGCCAGCAGACATAGCGGGAGACACACCGGGGAGCTGTTTTTT.

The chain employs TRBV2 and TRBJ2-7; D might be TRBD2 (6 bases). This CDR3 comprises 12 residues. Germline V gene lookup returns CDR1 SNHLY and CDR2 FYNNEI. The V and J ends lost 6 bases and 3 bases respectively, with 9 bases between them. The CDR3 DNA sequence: TGTGCCAGCAGACTAGCAGGCTACGAGCAGTACTTC. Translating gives CASRLAGYEQYF.

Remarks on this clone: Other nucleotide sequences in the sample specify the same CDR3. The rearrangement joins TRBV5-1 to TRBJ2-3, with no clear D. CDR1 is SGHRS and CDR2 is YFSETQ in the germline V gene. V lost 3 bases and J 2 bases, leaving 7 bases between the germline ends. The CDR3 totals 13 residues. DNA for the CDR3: TGCGCCAGCAGCTGGGATTCCACAGATACGCAGTATTTT. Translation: CASSWDSTDTQYF.

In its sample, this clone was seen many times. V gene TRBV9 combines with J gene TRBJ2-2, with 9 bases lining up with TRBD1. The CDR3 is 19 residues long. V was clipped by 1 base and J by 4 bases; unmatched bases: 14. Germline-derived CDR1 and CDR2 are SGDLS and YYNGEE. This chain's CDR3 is CASSVTPHGGQGPTGELFF. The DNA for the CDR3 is TGTGCCAGCAGCGTAACCCCCCATGGGGGACAGGGTCCCACCGGGGAGCTGTTTTTT. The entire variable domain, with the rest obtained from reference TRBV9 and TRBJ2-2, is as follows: DSGVTQTPKHLITATGQRVTLRCSPRSGDLSVYWYQQSLDQGLQFLIQYYNGEERAKGNILERFSAQQFPDLHSELNLSSLELGDSALYFCASSVTPHGGQGPTGELFFGEGSRLTVL.

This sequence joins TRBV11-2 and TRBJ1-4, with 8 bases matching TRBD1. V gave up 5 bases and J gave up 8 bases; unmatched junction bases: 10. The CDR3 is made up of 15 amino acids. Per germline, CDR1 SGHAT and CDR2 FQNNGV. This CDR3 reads CASSLGQGRLEKLFF. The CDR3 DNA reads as TGTGCCAGCAGCCTCGGACAGGGCCGGTTGGAAAAACTGTTTTTT.

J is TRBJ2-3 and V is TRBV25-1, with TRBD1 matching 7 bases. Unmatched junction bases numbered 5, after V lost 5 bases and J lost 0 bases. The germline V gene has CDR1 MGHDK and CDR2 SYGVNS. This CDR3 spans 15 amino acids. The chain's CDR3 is CASSKTGPSTDTQYF. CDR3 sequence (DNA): TGTGCCAGCAGTAAGACAGGGCCCAGCACAGATACGCAGTATTTT.

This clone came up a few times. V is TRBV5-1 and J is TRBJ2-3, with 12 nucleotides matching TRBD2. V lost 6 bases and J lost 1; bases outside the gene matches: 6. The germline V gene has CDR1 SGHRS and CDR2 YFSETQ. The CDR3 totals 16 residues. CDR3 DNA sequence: TGCGCCAGCAAGACTAGCGGGAGTGGAGGCACAGATACGCAGTATTTT. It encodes CASKTSGSGGTDTQYF. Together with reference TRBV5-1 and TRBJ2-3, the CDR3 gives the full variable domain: KAGVTQTPRYLIKTRGQQVTLSCSPISGHRSVSWYQQTPGQGLQFLFEYFSETQRNKGNFPGRFSGRQFSNSRSEMNVSTLELGDSALYLCASKTSGSGGTDTQYFGPGTRLTVL.

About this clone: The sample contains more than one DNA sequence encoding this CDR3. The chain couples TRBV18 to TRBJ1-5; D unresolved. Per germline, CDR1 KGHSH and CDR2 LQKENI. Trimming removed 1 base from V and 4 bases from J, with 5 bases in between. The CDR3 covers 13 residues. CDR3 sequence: CASSPQGNQPQHF. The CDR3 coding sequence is TGTGCCAGCTCACCACAAGGGAATCAGCCCCAGCATTTT.

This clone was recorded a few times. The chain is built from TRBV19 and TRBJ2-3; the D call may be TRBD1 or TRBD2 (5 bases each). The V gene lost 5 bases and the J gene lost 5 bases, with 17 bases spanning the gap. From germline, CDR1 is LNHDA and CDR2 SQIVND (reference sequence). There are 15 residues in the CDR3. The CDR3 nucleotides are TGTGCCAGTAGTCCCCCCGGGACCGCGGAAGATACGCAGTATTTT. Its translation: CASSPPGTAEDTQYF.

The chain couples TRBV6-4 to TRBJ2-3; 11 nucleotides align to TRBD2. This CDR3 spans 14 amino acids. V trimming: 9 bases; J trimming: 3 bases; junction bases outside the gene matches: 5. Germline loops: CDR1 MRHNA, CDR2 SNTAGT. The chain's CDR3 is CASSLAGETDTQYF. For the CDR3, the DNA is TGTGCCAGTTCACTAGCGGGAGAAACAGATACGCAGTATTTT.

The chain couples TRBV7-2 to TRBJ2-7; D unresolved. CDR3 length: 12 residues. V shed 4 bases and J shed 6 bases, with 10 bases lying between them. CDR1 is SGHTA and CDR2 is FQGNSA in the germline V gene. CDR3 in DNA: TGTGCCAGCAGCTCCTTACACGGCGAGCAGTACTTC. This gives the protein CASSSLHGEQYF.

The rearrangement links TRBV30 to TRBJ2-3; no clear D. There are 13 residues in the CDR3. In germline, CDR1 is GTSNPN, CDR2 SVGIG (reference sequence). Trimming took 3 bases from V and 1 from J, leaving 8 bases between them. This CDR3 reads CAWRLTGTDTQYF. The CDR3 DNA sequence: TGTGCCTGGAGGCTGACGGGCACAGATACGCAGTATTTT.

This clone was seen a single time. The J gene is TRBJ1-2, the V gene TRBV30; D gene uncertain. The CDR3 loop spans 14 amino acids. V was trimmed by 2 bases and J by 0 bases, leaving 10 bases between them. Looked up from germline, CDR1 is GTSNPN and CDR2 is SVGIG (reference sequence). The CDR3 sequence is CAWSRTSANYGYTF. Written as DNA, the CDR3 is TGTGCCTGGAGTCGGACCTCGGCTAACTATGGCTACACCTTC.

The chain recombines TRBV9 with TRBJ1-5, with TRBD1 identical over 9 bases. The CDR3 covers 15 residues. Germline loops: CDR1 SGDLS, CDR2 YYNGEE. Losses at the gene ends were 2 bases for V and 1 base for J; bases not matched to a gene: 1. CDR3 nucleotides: TGTGCCAGCAGCGTTGGGACAGGGAGCAATCAGCCCCAGCATTTT. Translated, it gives CASSVGTGSNQPQHF.